This T cell receptor (beta chain) was sequenced during a study of response to subunit inactivated influenza vaccine. TCRdb re-called the RT-PCR reads through MiXCR, storing one row per CDR3 protein. The data show approximately 530,000 distinct CDR3 sequences, 13% seen once. Whole-study findings and limits: The authors put forward the suggestion that each seasonal influenza vaccination may bring in only a limited number of new T cells.

Germline V CDR1 and CDR2: MNHNS, SASEGT. Trimming left V 5 bases short and J 10 bases short, with 15 bases between. The CDR3 runs 14 residues. Turning to this clonotype: Its antigen is not identified.

This sequence joins TRBV6-1 and TRBJ1-6; tentatively, D is TRBD1 (5 bases). Specimen: PBMCs from blood, collected about 40 days after vaccination. The receptor comes from a man between 45 and 60 years old who received an inactivated influenza vaccine. CDR3 DNA: TGTGCCAGCAGTAGAGCAGGGCTCGGGTCACCCCTCCACTTT. Amino acid sequence: CASSRAGLGSPLHF.